A selection of T cell receptor beta chains follows, all from one sample in a study of blood T cells in healthy people across ages. TCRdb processed the 5' RACE reads anew with MiXCR; each CDR3 protein has one entry. The sample includes approximately 1.5 million distinct CDR3 sequences, about 31% of them seen just once. Input material: blood. These receptors originate from a woman under 40 in good health. The CDR3 runs from the conserved cysteine through the conserved F or W. The order of the fields is clone size, D gene, V gene, J gene, CDR3 protein, CDR3 DNA. A D gene is named only where the DNA matches it firmly. The size of a clone is reported for some rows only, either as once, few or many, or as a class for expanded clones.

clone size: few; D gene: .; V gene: TRBV6-6; J gene: TRBJ2-5; CDR3 protein: CASTMTEGSQETQYF; CDR3 DNA: TGTGCCAGCACCATGACAGAAGGCTCGCAAGAGACCCAGTACTTC
clone size: few; D gene: .; V gene: TRBV2; J gene: TRBJ2-2; CDR3 protein: CASSEEATNTGELFF; CDR3 DNA: TGTGCCAGCAGTGAAGAAGCTACGAACACCGGGGAGCTGTTTTTT
clone size: once; D gene: .; V gene: TRBV6-6; J gene: TRBJ2-1; CDR3 protein: CASNLDNYNEQFF; CDR3 DNA: TGTGCCAGCAATCTTGACAACTACAATGAGCAGTTCTTC
clone size: .; D gene: TRBD2; V gene: TRBV7-3; J gene: TRBJ2-2; CDR3 protein: CASSLTYRGGTGELFF; CDR3 DNA: TGTGCCAGCAGCTTAACGTACCGGGGGGGCACCGGGGAGCTGTTTTTT
clone size: many; D gene: TRBD1; V gene: TRBV6-5; J gene: TRBJ1-4; CDR3 protein: CASSRQGRDEKLFF; CDR3 DNA: TGTGCCAGCAGCAGACAGGGGCGGGATGAAAAACTGTTTTTT
clone size: .; D gene: TRBD1; V gene: TRBV12-5; J gene: TRBJ2-1; CDR3 protein: CASTTGALGREQFF; CDR3 DNA: TGTGCTAGCACAACAGGGGCCCTCGGACGTGAGCAGTTCTTC
clone size: .; D gene: .; V gene: TRBV12-5; J gene: TRBJ2-1; CDR3 protein: CASGYGISEQFF; CDR3 DNA: TGTGCTAGTGGTTACGGGATCAGTGAGCAGTTCTTC
clone size: few; D gene: .; V gene: TRBV21-1; J gene: TRBJ2-5; CDR3 protein: CASSAKGPTDVKTQYF; CDR3 DNA: TGTGCCAGCAGCGCGAAGGGACCTACGGACGTAAAGACCCAGTACTTC
clone size: .; D gene: TRBD1; V gene: TRBV4-1; J gene: TRBJ1-3; CDR3 protein: CASSQGQGAPGNTIYF; CDR3 DNA: TGCGCCAGCAGCCAAGGACAGGGGGCTCCAGGAAACACCATATATTTT
clone size: .; D gene: .; V gene: TRBV7-2; J gene: TRBJ1-5; CDR3 protein: CASSLEAGWGNQPQHF; CDR3 DNA: TGTGCCAGCAGCTTAGAAGCAGGGTGGGGCAATCAGCCCCAGCATTTT
clone size: few; D gene: .; V gene: TRBV10-3; J gene: TRBJ1-1; CDR3 protein: CAISSTGFTEAFF; CDR3 DNA: TGTGCCATCAGTAGCACAGGGTTCACTGAAGCTTTCTTT
clone size: .; D gene: TRBD1; V gene: TRBV20-1; J gene: TRBJ1-1; CDR3 protein: CSANNPGQGRNTEAFF; CDR3 DNA: TGCAGTGCTAATAATCCGGGACAGGGACGAAACACTGAAGCTTTCTTT
clone size: .; D gene: .; V gene: TRBV6-5; J gene: TRBJ1-2; CDR3 protein: CASRPFDGLNYGYTF; CDR3 DNA: TGTGCCAGCAGACCCTTCGACGGGCTGAACTATGGCTACACCTTC
clone size: .; D gene: TRBD1; V gene: TRBV5-4; J gene: TRBJ1-2; CDR3 protein: CASRSGQGACYGYTF; CDR3 DNA: TGTGCCAGCAGGTCCGGACAGGGGGCCTGCTATGGCTACACCTTC
clone size: few; D gene: TRBD2; V gene: TRBV27; J gene: TRBJ2-3; CDR3 protein: CASSFSGGQYDTQYF; CDR3 DNA: TGTGCCAGCAGTTTCTCGGGGGGGCAATATGATACGCAGTATTTT
clone size: .; D gene: .; V gene: TRBV28; J gene: TRBJ2-5; CDR3 protein: CASSPEGGAKRETQYF; CDR3 DNA: TGTGCCAGCAGCCCAGAGGGGGGGGCAAAAAGGGAGACCCAGTACTTC
clone size: .; D gene: TRBD2; V gene: TRBV5-1; J gene: TRBJ2-1; CDR3 protein: CASAGRAASDEQFF; CDR3 DNA: TGCGCCAGCGCCGGGAGGGCAGCCAGCGATGAGCAGTTCTTC
clone size: .; D gene: TRBD1; V gene: TRBV6-5; J gene: TRBJ2-1; CDR3 protein: CASSAGQGIDEQFF; CDR3 DNA: TGTGCCAGCAGTGCGGGACAGGGGATCGATGAGCAGTTCTTC
clone size: .; D gene: .; V gene: TRBV5-1; J gene: TRBJ2-7; CDR3 protein: CASSLDVRLSYEQYF; CDR3 DNA: TGCGCCAGCAGCTTGGACGTTCGCTTGTCCTACGAGCAGTACTTC
clone size: .; D gene: .; V gene: TRBV5-1; J gene: TRBJ2-5; CDR3 protein: CASSLTGESGRETQYF; CDR3 DNA: TGCGCCAGCAGCCTCACAGGGGAAAGCGGGCGAGAGACCCAGTACTTC
clone size: few; D gene: TRBD2; V gene: TRBV20-1; J gene: TRBJ2-3; CDR3 protein: CSASQGGTSGRSDTQYF; CDR3 DNA: TGCAGTGCTAGTCAAGGTGGGACTAGCGGGAGATCCGATACGCAGTATTTT
clone size: .; D gene: .; V gene: TRBV7-9; J gene: TRBJ2-5; CDR3 protein: CAGSLESGVRGKETQYF; CDR3 DNA: TGTGCCGGCAGCTTAGAATCGGGTGTCAGGGGAAAAGAGACCCAGTACTTC
clone size: .; D gene: TRBD2; V gene: TRBV2; J gene: TRBJ2-1; CDR3 protein: CASISPQRGNNEQFF; CDR3 DNA: TGTGCCAGCATTAGCCCTCAGCGGGGAAACAATGAGCAGTTCTTC
clone size: once; D gene: TRBD2; V gene: TRBV20-1; J gene: TRBJ2-5; CDR3 protein: CSAPGGSGGLLGSQYF; CDR3 DNA: TGCAGTGCCCCCGGTGGTAGCGGGGGACTACTGGGGTCCCAGTACTTC
clone size: .; D gene: .; V gene: TRBV20-1; J gene: TRBJ2-7; CDR3 protein: CSARAGARYEQYF; CDR3 DNA: TGCAGTGCTAGGGCGGGGGCGCGATACGAGCAGTACTTC
clone size: few; D gene: .; V gene: TRBV7-6; J gene: TRBJ2-7; CDR3 protein: CASSPSSGVYEQYF; CDR3 DNA: TGTGCCAGCAGCCCATCCTCCGGGGTGTACGAGCAGTACTTC
clone size: .; D gene: .; V gene: TRBV3-1; J gene: TRBJ2-1; CDR3 protein: CASSPSVTRYYNEQFF; CDR3 DNA: TGTGCCAGCAGCCCTTCAGTCACGCGATACTACAATGAGCAGTTCTTC
clone size: few; D gene: .; V gene: TRBV2; J gene: TRBJ1-4; CDR3 protein: CASSDRTRGEKLFF; CDR3 DNA: TGTGCCAGCAGTGATCGGACCCGGGGTGAAAAACTGTTTTTT
clone size: .; D gene: .; V gene: TRBV6-6; J gene: TRBJ1-5; CDR3 protein: CASSYEGVGNQPQHF; CDR3 DNA: TGTGCCAGCAGTTACGAAGGGGTTGGGAATCAGCCCCAGCATTTT
clone size: .; D gene: TRBD1; V gene: TRBV20-1; J gene: TRBJ2-4; CDR3 protein: CSGLTQGARGEQYF; CDR3 DNA: TGCAGTGGCCTTACACAGGGGGCAAGGGGTGAGCAGTACTTC
clone size: .; D gene: TRBD1; V gene: TRBV5-6; J gene: TRBJ2-5; CDR3 protein: CASSLPRQGEETQYF; CDR3 DNA: TGTGCCAGCAGCTTACCGAGACAGGGGGAAGAGACCCAGTACTTC
clone size: .; D gene: .; V gene: TRBV7-8; J gene: TRBJ2-5; CDR3 protein: CASSSGTTVETQYF; CDR3 DNA: TGTGCCAGCAGCTCCGGGACCACGGTAGAGACCCAGTACTTC
clone size: few; D gene: TRBD1; V gene: TRBV11-2; J gene: TRBJ2-7; CDR3 protein: CASSHLGQGGTYEQYF; CDR3 DNA: TGTGCCAGCAGTCATCTCGGACAGGGAGGAACCTACGAGCAGTACTTC
clone size: .; D gene: TRBD2; V gene: TRBV12-3/TRBV12-4; J gene: TRBJ2-2; CDR3 protein: CANIRHSGSGTGELFF; CDR3 DNA: TGTGCCAACATCCGCCACAGCGGGAGCGGAACCGGGGAGCTGTTTTTT
clone size: .; D gene: TRBD1; V gene: TRBV5-1; J gene: TRBJ2-1; CDR3 protein: CASSLGPQGNEQFF; CDR3 DNA: TGTGCCAGCAGCTTAGGCCCACAGGGGAATGAGCAGTTCTTC
clone size: few; D gene: .; V gene: TRBV13; J gene: TRBJ2-5; CDR3 protein: CASSLGLQRYQETQYF; CDR3 DNA: TGTGCCAGCAGCTTAGGCCTTCAACGGTACCAAGAGACCCAGTACTTC
clone size: many; D gene: .; V gene: TRBV7-2; J gene: TRBJ2-3; CDR3 protein: CASSQTAQDTQYF; CDR3 DNA: TGTGCCAGCAGCCAAACAGCGCAAGATACGCAGTATTTT
clone size: .; D gene: TRBD2; V gene: TRBV28; J gene: TRBJ2-3; CDR3 protein: CASSHGLAGAPGSTDTQYF; CDR3 DNA: TGTGCCAGCAGTCACGGACTAGCGGGAGCCCCAGGATCCACGGATACGCAGTATTTT
clone size: .; D gene: .; V gene: TRBV7-2; J gene: TRBJ2-1; CDR3 protein: CASTSRGAILNEQFF; CDR3 DNA: TGTGCCAGCACCTCACGGGGGGCTATTCTCAATGAGCAGTTCTTC
clone size: few; D gene: TRBD2; V gene: TRBV5-1; J gene: TRBJ2-7; CDR3 protein: CASRRRTSGSSYEQYF; CDR3 DNA: TGCGCCAGCAGAAGAAGGACTAGCGGGAGCTCCTACGAGCAGTACTTC
clone size: .; D gene: .; V gene: TRBV29-1; J gene: TRBJ1-1; CDR3 protein: CSVGTGEAFF; CDR3 DNA: TGCAGCGTTGGTACAGGGGAAGCTTTCTTT
clone size: once; D gene: TRBD1; V gene: TRBV6-1; J gene: TRBJ2-4; CDR3 protein: CASSDRPGQGSNIQYF; CDR3 DNA: TGTGCCAGCAGCGATAGACCGGGACAGGGTAGTAACATTCAGTACTTC
clone size: .; D gene: TRBD1; V gene: TRBV27; J gene: TRBJ2-3; CDR3 protein: CASSPRQGELDTQYF; CDR3 DNA: TGTGCCAGCTCCCCGCGTCAGGGGGAGCTAGATACGCAGTATTTT
clone size: once; D gene: TRBD2; V gene: TRBV7-3; J gene: TRBJ2-1; CDR3 protein: CASSLGIAGLFDEQFF; CDR3 DNA: TGTGCCAGCAGCTTGGGAATAGCGGGGCTCTTTGATGAGCAGTTCTTC
clone size: .; D gene: .; V gene: TRBV21-1; J gene: TRBJ2-1; CDR3 protein: CASTEKWGRVTYNEQFF; CDR3 DNA: TGTGCCAGCACTGAAAAGTGGGGCAGGGTGACCTACAATGAGCAGTTCTTC
clone size: .; D gene: .; V gene: TRBV7-6; J gene: TRBJ1-2; CDR3 protein: CASSGGEEDGYTF; CDR3 DNA: TGTGCCAGCAGCGGGGGGGAAGAGGATGGCTACACCTTC
clone size: .; D gene: TRBD1; V gene: TRBV28; J gene: TRBJ2-7; CDR3 protein: CVSSGAQGVLYEQYF; CDR3 DNA: TGTGTCAGCAGTGGGGCACAGGGGGTTTTGTACGAGCAGTACTTC
clone size: few; D gene: .; V gene: TRBV28; J gene: TRBJ1-4; CDR3 protein: CASIGPGQRNEKLFF; CDR3 DNA: TGTGCCAGCATTGGGCCGGGACAACGAAATGAAAAACTGTTTTTT
clone size: .; D gene: .; V gene: TRBV24-1; J gene: TRBJ2-7; CDR3 protein: CATSATGLPYEQYF; CDR3 DNA: TGTGCCACCAGCGCTACAGGGTTGCCCTACGAGCAGTACTTC
clone size: .; D gene: TRBD2; V gene: TRBV6-5; J gene: TRBJ2-5; CDR3 protein: CASRPAGLGKETQYF; CDR3 DNA: TGTGCCAGCAGGCCGGCCGGACTAGGGAAAGAGACCCAGTACTTC